The 16 T cell receptor beta chains below come from one sample, sequenced in a study of low-dose radiotherapy and immunotherapy resistance in tumors. Time point of the sample: after trial treatment. Sample treatment: LDRT plus nivolumab, ipilimumab, low-dose cyclophosphamide and aspirin (RACIN trial). Primers used for first-strand cDNA, a TRAV- and TRBV-specific set, covered both alpha and beta chains. TCR amplification involved 20 to 25 PCR cycles with a constant-region primer and V-primer adapter. TCRdb re-called the reads through MiXCR, storing one row per CDR3 protein. The table has some 94,000 distinct CDR3 sequences, under 25% seen once; the top ten hold around 13%. The starting material was PBMCs, obtained after low-dose radiotherapy plus immunotherapy. The source is a female donor with ovarian cancer.

This clonotype has a count of ten or more. V and J are TRBV9 and TRBJ2-5; D gene unclear. Per the germline V gene, CDR1 is SGDLS and CDR2 is YYNGEE. This CDR3 is 15 amino acids long. V was clipped by 3 bases and J by 2 bases, with 14 bases between them. Written as DNA, the CDR3 is TGTGCCAGCAGCGGATCCTTCTCACCTCAAGAGACCCAGTACTTC. This encodes CASSGSFSPQETQYF.

Many counts were recorded for this clonotype. CDR3 region: CAWSVRVAGANVLTF. In nucleotides, the CDR3 is TGTGCCTGGAGTGTACGGGTAGCTGGGGCCAACGTCCTGACTTTC. The chain carries TRBV30 and TRBJ2-6, with unresolved D. From germline, CDR1 is GTSNPN and CDR2 SVGIG (reference sequence). V shed 0 bases and J shed 2 bases, with 8 bases lying between them. The CDR3 has 15 amino acids.

The V gene is TRBV9, the J gene TRBJ2-7; the D gene is possibly TRBD2 (6 bases). Germline CDR1 is SGDLS and CDR2 is YYNGEE. The germline V and J ends were trimmed by 4 bases and 0 bases, with 14 bases remaining between them. This CDR3 spans 15 amino acids. CDR3 in amino acids: CASSSRRALSYEQYF. CDR3 in DNA: TGTGCCAGCAGCTCTCGGAGGGCACTCTCCTACGAGCAGTACTTC.

The table lists this clonotype with a few counts. This sequence joins TRBV5-1 and TRBJ2-2; 7 bases map to TRBD2. Germline CDR1 SGHRS, CDR2 YFSETQ. This CDR3 has 17 residues. With 0 bases clipped from V and 4 bases from J, the junction kept 9 bases outside the gene matches. The CDR3 DNA reads TGCGCCAGCAGCTTGGATCCTCAGCGGGGTGGCACCGGGGAGCTGTTTTTT. Its translation: CASSLDPQRGGTGELFF.

This clonotype has ten or more counts. The chain links TRBV18 to TRBJ1-4; D is unclear. V lost 5 bases to trimming and J lost 0 bases, with 13 bases between them. This CDR3 is built from 16 residues. CDR1 and CDR2 (germline): KGHSH, LQKENI. This CDR3 is CASSNPVGSTNEKLFF. The CDR3 DNA reads as TGTGCCAGCTCAAATCCAGTCGGATCAACTAATGAAAAACTGTTTTTT.

This clonotype was detected many times. The chain joins TRBV20-1 to TRBJ1-1; no firm D call. The CDR3 consists of 13 residues. Germline CDR1 reads DFQATT; CDR2 reads SNEGSKA (reference sequence). Trimming cost V 2 bases and J 6 bases, with 13 bases left between them. CDR3 in amino acids: CSARSPPGPEAFF. DNA of the CDR3: TGCAGTGCTAGAAGTCCGCCAGGCCCTGAAGCTTTCTTT.

This clonotype was seen many times. The V and J genes are TRBV25-1 and TRBJ2-1; D not certain. Germline V lookup: CDR1 MGHDK, CDR2 SYGVNS. The V end was cut by 3 bases, the J end by 3 bases, with 3 bases between. This CDR3 has 12 amino acids. The CDR3 protein is CASSENYNEQFF. In DNA form, the CDR3 reads TGTGCCAGCAGTGAGAACTACAATGAGCAGTTCTTC. The full variable domain, rest sourced from reference TRBV25-1 and TRBJ2-1, is EADIYQTPRYLVIGTGKKITLECSQTMGHDKMYWYQQDPGMELHLIHYSYGVNSTEKGDLSSESTVSRIRTEHFPLTLESARPSHTSQYLCASSENYNEQFFGPGTRLTVL.

This clonotype was found many times. At one end the junction does not follow the germline gene, possibly because of a read error. The chain links TRBV29-1 to TRBJ1-2; a weak D match, TRBD1 (5 bases). The CDR3 runs to 13 residues. From germline, CDR1 is SQVTM and CDR2 ANQGSEA. The CDR3 DNA is TGCAGCGCCGCGGGGACTGGCTCGTATGTCTACACCTTC. Its translation: CSAAGTGSYVYTF.

The chain recombines TRBV6-2 or TRBV6-3 with TRBJ2-3; 8 nucleotides match TRBD1. V dropped 7 bases and J dropped 2; count of bases not matched to a gene: 5. CDR3 length equals 14 residues. The germline V gene has CDR1 MNHEY and CDR2 SVGEGT. The CDR3 reads CASKRQGLTDTQYF. The DNA of the CDR3 is TGTGCCAGCAAAAGACAGGGGCTCACAGATACGCAGTATTTT.

This clonotype was counted many times. The chain recombines TRBV9 with TRBJ1-6; D unresolved. V was clipped by 4 bases and J by 10 bases, with 12 bases between them. The CDR3 covers 13 residues. Germline V gene sequence: CDR1 SGDLS, CDR2 YYNGEE. The CDR3 bases are TGTGCCAGCAGCATGTACGCTGGATCACCCCTCCACTTT. Its translation: CASSMYAGSPLHF.

The chain is built from TRBV4-3 and TRBJ2-2; 7 positions match TRBD1. The CDR3 covers 16 residues. J gave up 0 bases and V 4 bases, and 5 bases lay outside the gene matches. The V gene's germline CDR1 is LGHNA and CDR2 YSLEER. In nucleotides, the CDR3 is TGCGCCAGCAGCCGCTCCGGGACAGCGAACACCGGGGAGCTGTTTTTT. Amino acids: CASSRSGTANTGELFF.

The J gene is TRBJ2-1, the V gene TRBV12-3 or TRBV12-4; no reliable D call. The V and J ends lost 8 bases and 3 bases respectively, with 11 bases between them. This CDR3 has 13 amino acids. CDR3 residues: CASGDINYNEQFF. The CDR3 nucleotides are TGTGCCAGCGGAGACATTAACTACAATGAGCAGTTCTTC.

This clonotype was detected many times. V is TRBV6-2 or TRBV6-3 and J is TRBJ2-1, with TRBD1 matching 7 bases. Germline loops: CDR1 MNHEY, CDR2 SVGEGT. Trimming took 7 bases from V and 7 from J; bases not matched to a gene: 7. The CDR3 totals 13 residues. CDR3 residues: CASTTGRLNEQFF. CDR3 coding DNA: TGTGCCAGCACGACAGGGCGATTGAATGAGCAGTTCTTC.

The sample holds many counts of this clonotype. The chain is built from TRBV5-8 and TRBJ2-1; D is undetermined. Germline CDR1 and CDR2: SGHTS and YDEGEE. This CDR3 contains 11 residues. Trimming stripped 1 base from V and 9 bases from J, with 5 bases between. CDR3 in amino acids: CASSLWGEQFF. The CDR3 DNA reads as TGTGCCAGCAGCTTGTGGGGTGAGCAGTTCTTC.

V and J are TRBV5-8 and TRBJ2-2; TRBD1 matches 11 bases. V shed 4 bases, J shed 6 bases, and the junction held 8 bases outside the gene matches. The CDR3 loop spans 16 amino acids. CDR1 SGHTS and CDR2 YDEGEE come from the germline V gene. The CDR3 DNA reads as TGTGCCAGCAGCCCCCTGGGGGGACAGGGGGCCGGGGAGCTGTTTTTT. This translates into CASSPLGGQGAGELFF.

This clonotype appeared many times. The chain recombines TRBV19 with TRBJ2-1, with a weak D call TRBD1 (5 bases). Trimming shortened V by 3 bases and J by 2 bases, and 11 bases separated the two germline ends. CDR1 is LNHDA, CDR2 SQIVND, per germline (reference sequence). This CDR3 region has 15 residues. The DNA of the CDR3 is TGTGCCAGTAGTATTTTAGGGGTGGCCTACAATGAGCAGTTCTTC. Translated, it gives CASSILGVAYNEQFF.